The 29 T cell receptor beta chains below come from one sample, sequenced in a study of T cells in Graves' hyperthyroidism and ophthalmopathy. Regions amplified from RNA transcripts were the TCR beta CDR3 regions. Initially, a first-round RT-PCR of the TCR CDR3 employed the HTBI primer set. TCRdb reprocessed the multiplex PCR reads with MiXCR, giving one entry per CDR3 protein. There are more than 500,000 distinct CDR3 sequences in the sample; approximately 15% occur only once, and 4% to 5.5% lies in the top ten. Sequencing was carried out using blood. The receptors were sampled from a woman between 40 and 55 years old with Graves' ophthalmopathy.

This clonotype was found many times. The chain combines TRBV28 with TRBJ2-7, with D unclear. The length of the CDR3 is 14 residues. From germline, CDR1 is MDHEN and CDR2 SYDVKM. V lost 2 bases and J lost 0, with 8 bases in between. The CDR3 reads CASSLPSASYEQYF. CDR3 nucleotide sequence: TGTGCCAGCAGTTTACCCAGCGCCTCCTACGAGCAGTACTTC.

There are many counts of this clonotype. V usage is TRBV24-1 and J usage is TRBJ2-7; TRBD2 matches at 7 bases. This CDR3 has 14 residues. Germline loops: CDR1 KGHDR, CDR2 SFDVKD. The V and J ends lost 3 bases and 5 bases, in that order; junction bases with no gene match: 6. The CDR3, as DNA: TGTGCCACCAGTGATGGACTAGAAACGAACGAGCAGTACTTC. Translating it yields CATSDGLETNEQYF.

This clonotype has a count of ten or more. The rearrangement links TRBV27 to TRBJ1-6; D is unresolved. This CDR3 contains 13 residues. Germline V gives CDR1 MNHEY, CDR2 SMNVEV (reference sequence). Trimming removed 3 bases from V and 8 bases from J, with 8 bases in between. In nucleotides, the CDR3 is TGTGCCAGCAGTTTTTCCAGACATTCACCCCTCCACTTT. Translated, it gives CASSFSRHSPLHF.

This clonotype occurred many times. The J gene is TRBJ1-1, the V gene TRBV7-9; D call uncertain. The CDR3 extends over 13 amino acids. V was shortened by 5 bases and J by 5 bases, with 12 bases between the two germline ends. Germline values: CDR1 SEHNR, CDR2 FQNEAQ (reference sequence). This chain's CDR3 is CASSPQLGTEAFF. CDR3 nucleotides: TGTGCCAGCAGCCCACAGTTAGGGACTGAAGCTTTCTTT.

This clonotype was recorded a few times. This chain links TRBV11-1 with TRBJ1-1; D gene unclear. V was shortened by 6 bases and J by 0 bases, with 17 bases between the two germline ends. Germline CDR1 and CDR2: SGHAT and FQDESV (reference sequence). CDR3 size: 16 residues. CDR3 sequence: CASSWIRFPLNTEAFF. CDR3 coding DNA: TGTGCCAGCAGTTGGATCCGTTTCCCGTTGAACACTGAAGCTTTCTTT.

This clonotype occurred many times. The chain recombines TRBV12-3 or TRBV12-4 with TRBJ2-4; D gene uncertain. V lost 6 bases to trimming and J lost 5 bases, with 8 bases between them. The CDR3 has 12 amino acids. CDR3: CASSLWENIQYF. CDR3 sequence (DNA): TGTGCCAGCAGCCTATGGGAAAACATTCAGTACTTC.

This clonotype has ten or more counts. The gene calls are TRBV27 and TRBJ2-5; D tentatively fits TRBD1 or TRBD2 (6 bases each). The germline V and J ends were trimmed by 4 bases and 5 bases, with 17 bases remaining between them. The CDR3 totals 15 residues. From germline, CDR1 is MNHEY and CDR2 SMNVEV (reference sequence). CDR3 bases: TGTGCCAGCAGTTCTCCAGGGGAGGTCGGGGAGACCCAGTACTTC. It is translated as CASSSPGEVGETQYF.

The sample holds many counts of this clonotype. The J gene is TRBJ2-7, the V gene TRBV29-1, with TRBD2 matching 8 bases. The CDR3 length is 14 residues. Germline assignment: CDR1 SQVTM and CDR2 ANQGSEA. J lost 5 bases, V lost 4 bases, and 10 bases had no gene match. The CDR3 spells CSVGASGSSNEQYF. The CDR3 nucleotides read TGCAGCGTTGGGGCGAGCGGGAGTTCGAACGAGCAGTACTTC.

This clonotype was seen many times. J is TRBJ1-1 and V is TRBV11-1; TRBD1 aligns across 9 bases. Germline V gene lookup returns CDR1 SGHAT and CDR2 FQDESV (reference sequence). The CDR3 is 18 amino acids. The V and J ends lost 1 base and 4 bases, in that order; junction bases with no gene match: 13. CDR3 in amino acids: CASSLGDRVVLLSTEAFF. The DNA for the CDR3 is TGTGCCAGCAGCTTAGGGGACAGGGTCGTTCTCCTCTCCACTGAAGCTTTCTTT.

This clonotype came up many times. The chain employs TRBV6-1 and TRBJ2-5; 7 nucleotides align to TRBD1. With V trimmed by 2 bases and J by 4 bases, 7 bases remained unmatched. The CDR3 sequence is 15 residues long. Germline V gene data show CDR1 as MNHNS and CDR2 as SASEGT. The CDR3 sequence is CASSEIRAGGETQYF. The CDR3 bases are TGTGCCAGCAGTGAAATCAGGGCAGGGGGAGAGACCCAGTACTTC.

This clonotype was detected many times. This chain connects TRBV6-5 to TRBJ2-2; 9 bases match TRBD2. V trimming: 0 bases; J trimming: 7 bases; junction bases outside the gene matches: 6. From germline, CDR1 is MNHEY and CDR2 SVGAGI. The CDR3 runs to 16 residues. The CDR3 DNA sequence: TGTGCCAGCAGTTACTCGGCGGGAGGGCAGGGCGGGGAGCTGTTTTTT. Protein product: CASSYSAGGQGGELFF.

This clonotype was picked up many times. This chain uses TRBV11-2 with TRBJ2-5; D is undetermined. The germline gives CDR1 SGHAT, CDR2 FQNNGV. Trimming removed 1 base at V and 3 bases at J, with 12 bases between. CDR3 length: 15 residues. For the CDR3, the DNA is TGTGCCAGCAGCTTAGCCCCGACCAGAAAAGAGACCCAGTACTTC. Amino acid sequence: CASSLAPTRKETQYF.

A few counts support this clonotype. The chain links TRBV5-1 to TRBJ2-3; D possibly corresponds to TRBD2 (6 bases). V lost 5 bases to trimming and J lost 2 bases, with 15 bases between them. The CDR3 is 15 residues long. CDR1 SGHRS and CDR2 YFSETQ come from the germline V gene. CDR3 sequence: CASRRSGVDTDTQYF. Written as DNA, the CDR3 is TGCGCCAGCAGGCGGTCGGGGGTGGACACAGATACGCAGTATTTT.

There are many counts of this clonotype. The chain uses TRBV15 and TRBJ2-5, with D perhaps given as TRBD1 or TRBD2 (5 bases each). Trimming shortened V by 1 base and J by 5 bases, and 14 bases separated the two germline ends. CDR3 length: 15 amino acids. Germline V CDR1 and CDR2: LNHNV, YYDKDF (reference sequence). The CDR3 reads CATSRVEGEGETQYF. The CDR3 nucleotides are TGTGCCACCAGCAGAGTTGAGGGAGAGGGGGAGACCCAGTACTTC.

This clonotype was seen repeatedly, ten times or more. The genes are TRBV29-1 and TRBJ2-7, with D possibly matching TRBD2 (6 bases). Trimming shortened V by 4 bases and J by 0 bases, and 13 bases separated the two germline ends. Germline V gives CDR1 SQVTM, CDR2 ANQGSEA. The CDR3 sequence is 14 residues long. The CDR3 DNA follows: TGCAGCGTTGTGCCGGGACTCAGCTCCTACGAGCAGTACTTC. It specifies CSVVPGLSSYEQYF.

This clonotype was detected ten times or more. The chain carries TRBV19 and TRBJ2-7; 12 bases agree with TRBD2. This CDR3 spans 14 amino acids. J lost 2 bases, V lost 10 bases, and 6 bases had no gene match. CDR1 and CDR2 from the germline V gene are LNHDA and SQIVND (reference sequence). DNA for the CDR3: TGTGCCACTAAAGGACTAGCGGGACCCTACGAGCAGTACTTC. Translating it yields CATKGLAGPYEQYF. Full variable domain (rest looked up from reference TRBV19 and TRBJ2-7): DGGITQSPKYLFRKEGQNVTLSCEQNLNHDAMYWYRQDPGQGLRLIYYSQIVNDFQKGDIAEGYSVSREKKESFPLTVTSAQKNPTAFYLCATKGLAGPYEQYFGPGTRLTVT.

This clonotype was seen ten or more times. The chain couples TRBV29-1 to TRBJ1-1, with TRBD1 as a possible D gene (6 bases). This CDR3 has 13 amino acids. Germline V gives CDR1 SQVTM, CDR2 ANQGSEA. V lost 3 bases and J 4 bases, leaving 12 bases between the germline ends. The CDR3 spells CSVDSGVGTEAFF. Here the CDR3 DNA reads TGCAGCGTTGACTCAGGGGTGGGCACTGAAGCTTTCTTT.

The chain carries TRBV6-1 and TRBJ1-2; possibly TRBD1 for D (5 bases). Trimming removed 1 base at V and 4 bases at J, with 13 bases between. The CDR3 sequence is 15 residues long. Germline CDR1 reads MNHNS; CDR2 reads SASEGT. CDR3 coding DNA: TGTGCCAGCAGTGAAGGATCGGGGGTAGGCTATGGCTACACCTTC. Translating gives CASSEGSGVGYGYTF.

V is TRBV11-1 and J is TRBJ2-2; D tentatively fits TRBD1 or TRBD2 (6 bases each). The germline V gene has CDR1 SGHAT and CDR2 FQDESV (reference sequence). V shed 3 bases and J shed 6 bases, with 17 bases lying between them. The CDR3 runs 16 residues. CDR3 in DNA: TGTGCCAGCAGCTTTGATTGGGGGGCGCGGTCCGGGGAGCTGTTTTTT. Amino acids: CASSFDWGARSGELFF.

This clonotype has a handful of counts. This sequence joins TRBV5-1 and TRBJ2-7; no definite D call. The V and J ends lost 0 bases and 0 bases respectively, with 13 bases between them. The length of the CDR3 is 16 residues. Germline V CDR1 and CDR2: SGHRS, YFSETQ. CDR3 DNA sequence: TGCGCCAGCAGCTTGGTCACGGCAGGATACTCCTACGAGCAGTACTTC. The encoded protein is CASSLVTAGYSYEQYF. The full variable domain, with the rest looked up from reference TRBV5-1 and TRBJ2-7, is KAGVTQTPRYLIKTRGQQVTLSCSPISGHRSVSWYQQTPGQGLQFLFEYFSETQRNKGNFPGRFSGRQFSNSRSEMNVSTLELGDSALYLCASSLVTAGYSYEQYFGPGTRLTVT.

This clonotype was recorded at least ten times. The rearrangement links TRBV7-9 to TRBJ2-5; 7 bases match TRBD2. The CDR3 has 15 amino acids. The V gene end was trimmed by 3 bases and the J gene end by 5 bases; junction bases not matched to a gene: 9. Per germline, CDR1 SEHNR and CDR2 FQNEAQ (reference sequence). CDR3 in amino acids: CASSFGTHGRETQYF. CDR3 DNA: TGTGCCAGCAGCTTCGGGACCCACGGGAGGGAGACCCAGTACTTC.

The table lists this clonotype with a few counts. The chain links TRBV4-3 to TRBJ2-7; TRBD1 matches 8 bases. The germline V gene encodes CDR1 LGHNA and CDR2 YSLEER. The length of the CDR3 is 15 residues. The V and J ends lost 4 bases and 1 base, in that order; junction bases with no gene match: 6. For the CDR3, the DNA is TGCGCCAGCAGCCGGCAAGGACAGGGTTCCTACGAGCAGTACTTC. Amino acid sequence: CASSRQGQGSYEQYF.

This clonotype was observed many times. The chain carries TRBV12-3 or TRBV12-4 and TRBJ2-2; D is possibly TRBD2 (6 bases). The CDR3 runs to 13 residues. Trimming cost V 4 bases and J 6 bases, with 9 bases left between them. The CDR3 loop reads CASSYPGAGELFF. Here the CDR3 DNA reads TGTGCCAGCAGTTACCCGGGGGCCGGGGAGCTGTTTTTT.

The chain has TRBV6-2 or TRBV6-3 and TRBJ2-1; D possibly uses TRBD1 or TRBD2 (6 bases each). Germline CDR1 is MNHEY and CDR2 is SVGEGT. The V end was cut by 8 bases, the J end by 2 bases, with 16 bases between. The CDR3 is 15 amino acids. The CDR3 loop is CASGGRARAYNEQFF. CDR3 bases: TGTGCCAGCGGGGGGCGGGCCCGCGCCTACAATGAGCAGTTCTTC.

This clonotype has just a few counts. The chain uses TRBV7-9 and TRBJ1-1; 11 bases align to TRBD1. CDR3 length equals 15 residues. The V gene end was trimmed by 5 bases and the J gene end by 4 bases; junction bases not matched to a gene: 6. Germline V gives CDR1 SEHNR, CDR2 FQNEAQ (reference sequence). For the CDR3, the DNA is TGTGCCAGCAGCCCCCAAGGGACAGGGGGCACTGAAGCTTTCTTT. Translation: CASSPQGTGGTEAFF. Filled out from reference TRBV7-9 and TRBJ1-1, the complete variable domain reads DTGVSQNPRHKITKRGQNVTFRCDPISEHNRLYWYRQTLGQGPEFLTYFQNEAQLEKSRLLSDRFSAERPKGSFSTLEIQRTEQGDSAMYLCASSPQGTGGTEAFFGQGTRLTVV.

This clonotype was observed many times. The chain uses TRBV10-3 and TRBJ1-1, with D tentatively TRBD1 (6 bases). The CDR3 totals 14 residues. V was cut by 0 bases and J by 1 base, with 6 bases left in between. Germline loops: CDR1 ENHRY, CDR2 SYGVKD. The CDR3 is CAISESGANTEAFF. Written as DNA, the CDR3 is TGTGCCATCAGTGAGTCGGGGGCGAACACTGAAGCTTTCTTT.

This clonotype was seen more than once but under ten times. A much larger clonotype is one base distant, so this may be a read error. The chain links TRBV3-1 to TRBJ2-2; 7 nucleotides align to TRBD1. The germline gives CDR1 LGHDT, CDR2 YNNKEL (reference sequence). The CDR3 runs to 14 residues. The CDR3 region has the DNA TGTGCCAGCAGACAAGGGGGCAACACCGGGGAGCTGTTTTTT. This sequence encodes CASRQGGNTGELFF.

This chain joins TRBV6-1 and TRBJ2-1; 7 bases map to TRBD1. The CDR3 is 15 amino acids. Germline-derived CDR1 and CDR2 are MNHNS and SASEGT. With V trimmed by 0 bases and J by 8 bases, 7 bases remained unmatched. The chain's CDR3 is CASSEAGGPNDEQFF. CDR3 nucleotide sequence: TGTGCCAGCAGTGAAGCAGGGGGCCCTAATGATGAGCAGTTCTTC.

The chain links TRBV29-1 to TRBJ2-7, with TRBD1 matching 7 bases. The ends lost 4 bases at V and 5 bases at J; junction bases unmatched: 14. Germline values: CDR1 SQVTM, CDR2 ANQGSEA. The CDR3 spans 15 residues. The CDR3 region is CSVGSSGRGYDEQYF. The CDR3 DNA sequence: TGCAGCGTTGGATCCTCGGGCAGGGGGTACGACGAGCAGTACTTC.